This is a list of T cell receptor beta chains from one sample in a study of neoadjuvant anti-PD-1 for oral cavity cancer. Sequenced by immunoSEQ multiplex PCR; TCRdb stores in-frame clones only, minus some. Altogether about 23,000 clones are present, 35% to 55% being singletons, with the ten largest covering approximately 40%. Specimen: tumor tissue, collected after nivolumab (anti-PD-1) treatment. The receptors originated from a person aged 35-80 years with oral cavity squamous cell carcinoma. Both conserved end residues are part of each CDR3. The D gene is left open where the match is weak. A row's size may be missing; if present it is once, few, many or a size class.

-,-,TRBV2,TRBJ2-1,TGTGCCAGCAGGTCGGGACGCGGCTCCAATGAGCAGTTCTTC,CASRSGRGSNEQFF
-,-,TRBV5-6,TRBJ1-5,TGTGCCAGCAGCTTGGGTATGCGCAGAGGCAATCAGCCCCAGCATTTT,CASSLGMRRGNQPQHF
-,few,TRBV5-6,TRBJ1-2,TGTGCCAGCAGCTCGGACGGAGACGGGGGTAACTGGTATGGCTACACCTTC,CASSSDGDGGNWYGYTF
TRBD1,-,TRBV11-2,TRBJ2-7,TGTGCCAGCAGCCTAGGGACAGGGGGTGGGTACGAGCAGTACTTC,CASSLGTGGGYEQYF
-,once,TRBV21-1,TRBJ2-1,TGTGCCAGCAGCCCCAGACAGGGGCGGACTAGGAGCTCCTACAATGAGCAGTTCTTC,CASSPRQGRTRSSYNEQFF
-,-,TRBV27,TRBJ1-2,TGTGCCAGCAGTTCTTCACGGACAGACAGGAACTATGGCTACACCTTC,CASSSSRTDRNYGYTF
TRBD1,once,TRBV5-1,TRBJ2-6,TGCGCCAGCAGCTGGGGGACAGGGGGCGGCTCTGGGGCCAACGTCCTGACTTTC,CASSWGTGGGSGANVLTF
-,-,TRBV19,TRBJ1-2,TGTGCCAGTAGTCTCCTGACAGACTCCCTTTGGGGCTACACCTTC,CASSLLTDSLWGYTF
TRBD1,once,TRBV5-1,TRBJ1-4,TGCGCCAGCAGCCCGGGGACAGGGGGGTCTTACGAAAAACTGTTTTTT,CASSPGTGGSYEKLFF
-,few,TRBV7-2,TRBJ2-7,TGTGCCAGCAGCTTAGAGGGCAGGGGCCAACGGGAGTACTTC,CASSLEGRGQREYF
-,-,TRBV2,TRBJ1-4,TGTGCCAGCTCCCTAAGTGGACGTGAAAAACTGTTTTTT,CASSLSGREKLFF
-,-,TRBV7-2,TRBJ1-2,TGTGCCAGCAGCCCCTTCCCTAACTATGGCTACACCTTC,CASSPFPNYGYTF
-,few,TRBV6-5,TRBJ2-1,TGTGCCAGCAGTTACTCCGGGGGATACAATGAGCAGTTCTTC,CASSYSGGYNEQFF
-,-,TRBV7-3,TRBJ1-1,TGTGCCAGCAGCCAGGGAGGGAACACTGAAGCTTTCTTT,CASSQGGNTEAFF
TRBD2,-,TRBV5-4,TRBJ2-5,TGTGCCAGCAGCCCGGGACTAGCGTGGGGGGAGACCCAGTACTTC,CASSPGLAWGETQYF
-,-,TRBV7-2,TRBJ1-3,TGTGCCAGCAGCTTAGCGGGGGGGCGCCTCATTTTCTCTGGAAACACCATATATTTT,CASSLAGGRLIFSGNTIYF
TRBD2,few,TRBV5-1,TRBJ2-1,TGCGCCAGCAGCTTATCCCTAGCGGGCAATGAGCAGTTCTTC,CASSLSLAGNEQFF
TRBD2,-,TRBV15,TRBJ2-1,TGTGCCACCAGCATCCTAGCGGGGGCGAATTACAATGAGCAGTTCTTC,CATSILAGANYNEQFF
-,-,TRBV5-1,TRBJ2-1,TGCGCCAGCAGCTTGGAAGCACACCACAATGAGCAGTTCTTC,CASSLEAHHNEQFF
-,-,TRBV28,TRBJ2-7,TGTGCCAGCAGTTTCCGCACCGGGACCTCGAAGGGCGAGCAGTACTTC,CASSFRTGTSKGEQYF
TRBD2,-,TRBV4-3,TRBJ2-1,TGCGCCAGCAGCCCGCCACCGGCCGGACTAGCGGGGCCCTACAATGAGCAGTTCTTC,CASSPPPAGLAGPYNEQFF
TRBD1,once,TRBV28,TRBJ1-5,TGTGCCAGCAGTATGGGACAGGGTAATGGTCAGCCCCAGCATTTT,CASSMGQGNGQPQHF
-,few,TRBV2,TRBJ2-1,TGTGCCACCCGGGAGCTAGGAACCTACAATGAGCAGTTCTTC,CATRELGTYNEQFF
TRBD1,-,TRBV5-6,TRBJ2-7,TGTGCCAGCAGCTGGGGACAGCGCCACGAGCAGTACTTC,CASSWGQRHEQYF
TRBD1,-,TRBV5-4,TRBJ2-5,TGTGCCAGCAGCTTGGCCCGGGACAGGGGGGAGACCCAGTACTTC,CASSLARDRGETQYF
-,-,TRBV5-6,TRBJ2-1,TGTGCCAGCAGCCCCCCTGCAAACCCCAACAATGAGCAGTTCTTC,CASSPPANPNNEQFF
-,-,TRBV6-5,TRBJ1-5,TGTGCCAGCAGTTACCGGTATGGGGCGAGCAATCAGCCCCAGCATTTT,CASSYRYGASNQPQHF
-,-,TRBV9,TRBJ2-1,TGTGCCAGCAGCGTAGGTGGCAGGCCTTACAATGAGCAGTTCTTC,CASSVGGRPYNEQFF
-,-,TRBV28,TRBJ2-2,TGTGCCAGCAGTCTAGCCTCCTCCGGGGAGCTGTTTTTT,CASSLASSGELFF
TRBD1,-,TRBV9,TRBJ1-6,TGTGCCAGCAGCGAAGGACAGGCCCCAAGCTCCTATAATTCACCCCTCCACTTT,CASSEGQAPSSYNSPLHF
-,few,TRBV6-4,TRBJ1-2,TGTGCCAGCAGTGAAAGGGCTAACTATGGCTACACCTTC,CASSERANYGYTF
-,-,TRBV7-3,TRBJ2-3,TGTGCCAGCAGCCCGTATATGCGGGGCAGTGCCGATACGCAGTATTTT,CASSPYMRGSADTQYF